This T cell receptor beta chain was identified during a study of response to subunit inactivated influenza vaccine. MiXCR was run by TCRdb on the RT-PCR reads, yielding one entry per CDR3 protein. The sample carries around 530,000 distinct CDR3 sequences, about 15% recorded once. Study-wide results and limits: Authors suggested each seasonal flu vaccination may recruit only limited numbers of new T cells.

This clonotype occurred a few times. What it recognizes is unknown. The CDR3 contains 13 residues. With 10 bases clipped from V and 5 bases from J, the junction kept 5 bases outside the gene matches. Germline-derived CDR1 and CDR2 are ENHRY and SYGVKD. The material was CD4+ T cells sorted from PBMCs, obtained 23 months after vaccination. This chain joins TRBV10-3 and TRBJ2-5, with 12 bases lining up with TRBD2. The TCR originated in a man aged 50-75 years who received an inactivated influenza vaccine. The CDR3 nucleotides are TGTGCCACGCAACTAGCGGGGGGTGAGACCCAGTACTTC. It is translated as CATQLAGGETQYF.